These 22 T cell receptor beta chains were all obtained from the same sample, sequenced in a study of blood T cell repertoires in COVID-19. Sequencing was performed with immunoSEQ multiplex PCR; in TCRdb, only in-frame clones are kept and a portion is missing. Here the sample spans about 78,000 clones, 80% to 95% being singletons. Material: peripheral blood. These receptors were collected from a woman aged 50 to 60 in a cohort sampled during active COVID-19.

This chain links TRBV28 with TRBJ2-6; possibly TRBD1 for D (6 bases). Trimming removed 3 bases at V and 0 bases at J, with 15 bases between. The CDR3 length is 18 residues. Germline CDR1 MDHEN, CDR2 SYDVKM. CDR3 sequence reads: CASSFTGRGVSGANVLTF. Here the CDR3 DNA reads TGTGCCAGCAGTTTTACAGGGAGAGGGGTCTCTGGGGCCAACGTCCTGACTTTC.

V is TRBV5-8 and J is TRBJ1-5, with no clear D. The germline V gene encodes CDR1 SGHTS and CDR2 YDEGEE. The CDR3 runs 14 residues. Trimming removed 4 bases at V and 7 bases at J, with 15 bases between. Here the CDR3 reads CASSPPVARQPQHF. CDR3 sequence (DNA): TGTGCCAGCAGCCCCCCAGTAGCACGGCAGCCCCAGCATTTT.

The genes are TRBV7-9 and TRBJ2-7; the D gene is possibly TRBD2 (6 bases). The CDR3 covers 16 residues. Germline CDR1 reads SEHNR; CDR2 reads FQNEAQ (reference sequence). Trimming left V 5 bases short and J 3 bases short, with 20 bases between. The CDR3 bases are TGTGCCAGCAGCCCCCGGGACTCAATACCTATCTACGAGCAGTACTTC. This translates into CASSPRDSIPIYEQYF.

This CDR3 reads CASTRQGAVYGYTF. The CDR3 nucleotides are TGTGCCAGCACTAGACAGGGGGCTGTCTATGGCTACACCTTC. This sequence joins TRBV3-1 (or the pseudogene TRBV3-2) and TRBJ1-2, with 10 bases lining up with TRBD1. Germline CDR1 and CDR2: LGHDT and YNNKEL (reference sequence). The CDR3 is 14 residues long. V dropped 7 bases and J dropped 4; count of bases not matched to a gene: 6.

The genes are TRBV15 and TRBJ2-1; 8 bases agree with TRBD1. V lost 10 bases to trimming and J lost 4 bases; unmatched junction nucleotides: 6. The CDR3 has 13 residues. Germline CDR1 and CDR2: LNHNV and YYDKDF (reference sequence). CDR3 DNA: TGTGCCATTGCGACAGGGGTTTACAATGAGCAGTTCTTC. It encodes CAIATGVYNEQFF.

The CDR3, as DNA: TGTGCCAGCAGTTTGACTAGCGGGGCCTCCTACGAGCAGTACTTC. This gives the protein CASSLTSGASYEQYF. V usage is TRBV6-2 or TRBV6-3 and J usage is TRBJ2-7; 11 bases fit TRBD2. Germline V gives CDR1 MNHEY, CDR2 SVGEGT. CDR3 length: 15 amino acids. The V gene end was trimmed by 4 bases and the J gene end by 0 bases; junction bases not matched to a gene: 2.

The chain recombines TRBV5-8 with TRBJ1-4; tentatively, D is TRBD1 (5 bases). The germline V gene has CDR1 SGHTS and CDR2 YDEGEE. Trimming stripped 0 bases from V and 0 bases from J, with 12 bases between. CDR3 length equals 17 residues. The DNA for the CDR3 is TGTGCCAGCAGCTTGGAAAGGGGTTTTGCAACTAATGAAAAACTGTTTTTT. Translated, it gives CASSLERGFATNEKLFF.

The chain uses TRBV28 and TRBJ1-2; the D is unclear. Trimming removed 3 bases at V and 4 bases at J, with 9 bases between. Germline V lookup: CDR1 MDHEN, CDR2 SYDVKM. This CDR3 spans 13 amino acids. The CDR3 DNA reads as TGTGCCAGCAGTTTGCGGGAGAGCTATGGCTACACCTTC. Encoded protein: CASSLRESYGYTF.

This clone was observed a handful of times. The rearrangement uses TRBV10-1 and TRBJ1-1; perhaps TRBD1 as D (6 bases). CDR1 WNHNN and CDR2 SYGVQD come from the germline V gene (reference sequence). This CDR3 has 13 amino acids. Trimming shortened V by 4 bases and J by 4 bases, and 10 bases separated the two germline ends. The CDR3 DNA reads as TGCGCCAGCAGTGGACAGGACGGCACTGAAGCTTTCTTT. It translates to CASSGQDGTEAFF.

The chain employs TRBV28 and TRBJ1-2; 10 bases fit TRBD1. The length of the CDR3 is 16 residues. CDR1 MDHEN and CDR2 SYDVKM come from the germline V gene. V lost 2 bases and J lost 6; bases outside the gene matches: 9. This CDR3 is CASSLPGTGAMDGYTF. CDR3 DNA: TGTGCCAGCAGTTTACCCGGGACAGGGGCGATGGATGGCTACACCTTC.

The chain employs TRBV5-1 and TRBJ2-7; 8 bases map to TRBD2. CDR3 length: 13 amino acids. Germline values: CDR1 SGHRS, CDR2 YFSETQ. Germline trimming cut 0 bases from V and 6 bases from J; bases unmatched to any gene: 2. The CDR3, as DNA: TGCGCCAGCAGCTTGGATAGCGGGACCGAGCAGTACTTC. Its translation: CASSLDSGTEQYF.

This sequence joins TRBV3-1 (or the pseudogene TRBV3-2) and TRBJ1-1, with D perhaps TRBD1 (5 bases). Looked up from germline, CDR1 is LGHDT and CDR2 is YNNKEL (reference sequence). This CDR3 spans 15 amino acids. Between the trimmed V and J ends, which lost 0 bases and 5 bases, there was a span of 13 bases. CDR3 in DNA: TGTGCCAGCAGCCAAGATTTAGGGGCGAGGACTGAAGCTTTCTTT. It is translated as CASSQDLGARTEAFF.

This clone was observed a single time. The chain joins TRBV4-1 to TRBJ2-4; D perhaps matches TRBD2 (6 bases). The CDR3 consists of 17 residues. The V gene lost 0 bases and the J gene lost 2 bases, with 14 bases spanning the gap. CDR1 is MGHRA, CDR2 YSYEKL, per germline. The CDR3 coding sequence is TGCGCCAGCAGCCAAGAAGGGTCCGGGAGACCCAAAAACATTCAGTACTTC. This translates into CASSQEGSGRPKNIQYF.

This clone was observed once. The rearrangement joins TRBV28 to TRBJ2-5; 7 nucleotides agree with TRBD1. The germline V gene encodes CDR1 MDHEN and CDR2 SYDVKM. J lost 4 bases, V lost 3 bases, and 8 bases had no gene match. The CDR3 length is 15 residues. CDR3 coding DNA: TGTGCCAGCAGTTTCCCGCGGACAGGACTAGAGACCCAGTACTTC. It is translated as CASSFPRTGLETQYF.

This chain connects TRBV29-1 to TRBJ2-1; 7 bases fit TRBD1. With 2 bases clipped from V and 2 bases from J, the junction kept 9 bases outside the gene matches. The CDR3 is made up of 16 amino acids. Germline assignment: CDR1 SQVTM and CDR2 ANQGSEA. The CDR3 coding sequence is TGCAGCGTTGAAAAGTCGACAGGGATTACCTACAATGAGCAGTTCTTC. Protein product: CSVEKSTGITYNEQFF.

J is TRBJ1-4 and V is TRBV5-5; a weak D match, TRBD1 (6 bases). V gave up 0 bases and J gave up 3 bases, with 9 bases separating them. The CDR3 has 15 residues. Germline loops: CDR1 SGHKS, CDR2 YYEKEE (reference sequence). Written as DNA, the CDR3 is TGTGCCAGCAGCTTGGGGACAGCTGCTAATGAAAAACTGTTTTTT. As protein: CASSLGTAANEKLFF.

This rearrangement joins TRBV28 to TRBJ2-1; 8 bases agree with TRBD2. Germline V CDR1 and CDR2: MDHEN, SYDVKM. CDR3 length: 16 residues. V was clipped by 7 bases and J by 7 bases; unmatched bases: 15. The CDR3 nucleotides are TGTGCCAGCACCCCTAATGGGGCTAGCGGGCAGAATGAGCAGTTCTTC. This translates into CASTPNGASGQNEQFF.

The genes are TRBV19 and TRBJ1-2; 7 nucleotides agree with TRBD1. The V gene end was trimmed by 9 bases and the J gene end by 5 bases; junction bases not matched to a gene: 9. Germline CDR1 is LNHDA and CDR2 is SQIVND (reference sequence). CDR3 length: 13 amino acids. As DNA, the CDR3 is TGTGCCAGCTCAGGACAGGTTCGTTATGGCTACACCTTC. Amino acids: CASSGQVRYGYTF.

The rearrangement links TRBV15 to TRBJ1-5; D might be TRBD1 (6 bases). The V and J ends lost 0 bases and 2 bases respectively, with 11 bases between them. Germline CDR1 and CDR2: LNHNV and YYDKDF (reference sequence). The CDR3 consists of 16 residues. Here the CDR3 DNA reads TGTGCCACCAGCAGAGATCAGGGGCGAGGCAATCAGCCCCAGCATTTT. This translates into CATSRDQGRGNQPQHF.

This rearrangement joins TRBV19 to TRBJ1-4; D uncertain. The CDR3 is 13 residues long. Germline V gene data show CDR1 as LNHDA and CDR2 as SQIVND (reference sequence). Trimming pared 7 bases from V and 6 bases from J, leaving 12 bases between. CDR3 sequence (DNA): TGTGCCAGTATGGACTTACCGGATGAAAAACTGTTTTTT. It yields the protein CASMDLPDEKLFF.

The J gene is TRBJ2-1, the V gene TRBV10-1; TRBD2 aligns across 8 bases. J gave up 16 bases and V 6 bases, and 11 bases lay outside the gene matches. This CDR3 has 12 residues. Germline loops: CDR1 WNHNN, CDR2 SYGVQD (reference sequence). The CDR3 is CASSTSGMAGFF. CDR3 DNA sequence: TGCGCCAGCAGCACTAGCGGAATGGCCGGCTTCTTC.

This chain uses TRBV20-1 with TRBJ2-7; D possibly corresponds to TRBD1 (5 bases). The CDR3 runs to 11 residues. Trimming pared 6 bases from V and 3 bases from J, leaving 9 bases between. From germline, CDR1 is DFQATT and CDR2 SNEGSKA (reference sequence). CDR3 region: CSAGLVYEQYF. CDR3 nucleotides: TGCAGTGCGGGGCTTGTCTACGAGCAGTACTTC.